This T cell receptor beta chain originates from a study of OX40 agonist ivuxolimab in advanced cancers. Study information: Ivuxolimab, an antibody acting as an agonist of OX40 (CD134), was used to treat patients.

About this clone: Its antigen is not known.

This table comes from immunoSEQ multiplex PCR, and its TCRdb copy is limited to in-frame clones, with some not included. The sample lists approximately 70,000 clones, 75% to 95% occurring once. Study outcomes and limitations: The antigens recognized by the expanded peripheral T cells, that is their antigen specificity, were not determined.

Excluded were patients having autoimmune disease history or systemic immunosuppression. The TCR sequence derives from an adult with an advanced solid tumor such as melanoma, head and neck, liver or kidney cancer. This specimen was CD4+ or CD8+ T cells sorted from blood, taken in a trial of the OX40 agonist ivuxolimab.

The CDR3 nucleotides read TGCGCCAGCAGCGCTGTCCAGCTTAGCTACGAGCAGTACTTC. As protein: CASSAVQLSYEQYF. This rearrangement joins TRBV4-1 to TRBJ2-7; D gene uncertain. Germline loops: CDR1 MGHRA, CDR2 YSYEKL. CDR3 length: 14 amino acids. The V gene lost 5 bases and the J gene lost 3 bases, with 14 bases spanning the gap.